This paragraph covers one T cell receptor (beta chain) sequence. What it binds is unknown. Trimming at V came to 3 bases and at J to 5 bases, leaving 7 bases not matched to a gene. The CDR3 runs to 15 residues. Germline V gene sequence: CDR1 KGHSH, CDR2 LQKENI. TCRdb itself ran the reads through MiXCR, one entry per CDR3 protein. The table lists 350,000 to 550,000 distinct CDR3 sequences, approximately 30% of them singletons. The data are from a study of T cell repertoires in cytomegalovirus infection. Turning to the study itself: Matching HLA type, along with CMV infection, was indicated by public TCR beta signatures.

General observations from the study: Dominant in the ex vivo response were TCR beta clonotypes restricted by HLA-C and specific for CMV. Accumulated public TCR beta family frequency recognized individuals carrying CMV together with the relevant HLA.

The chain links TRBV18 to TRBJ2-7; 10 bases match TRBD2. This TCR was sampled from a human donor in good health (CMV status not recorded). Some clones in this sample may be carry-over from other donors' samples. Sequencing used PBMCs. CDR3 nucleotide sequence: TGTGCCAGCTCACCGAGAGCGGGGGGGCAGAACGAGCAGTACTTC. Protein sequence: CASSPRAGGQNEQYF.